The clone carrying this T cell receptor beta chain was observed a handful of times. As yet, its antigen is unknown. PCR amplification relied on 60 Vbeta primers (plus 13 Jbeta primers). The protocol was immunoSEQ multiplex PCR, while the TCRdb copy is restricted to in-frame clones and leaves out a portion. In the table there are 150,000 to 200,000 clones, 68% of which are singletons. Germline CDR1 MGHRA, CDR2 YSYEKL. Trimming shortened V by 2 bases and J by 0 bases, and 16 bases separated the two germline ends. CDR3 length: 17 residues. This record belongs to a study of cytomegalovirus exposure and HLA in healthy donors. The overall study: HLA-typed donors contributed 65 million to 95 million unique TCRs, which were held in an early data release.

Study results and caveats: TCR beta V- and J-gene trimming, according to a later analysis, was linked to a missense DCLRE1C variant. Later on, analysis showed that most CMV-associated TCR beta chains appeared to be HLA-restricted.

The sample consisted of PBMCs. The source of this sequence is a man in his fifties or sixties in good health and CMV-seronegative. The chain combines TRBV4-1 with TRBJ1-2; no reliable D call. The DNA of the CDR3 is TGCGCCAGCAGCCAACAGTCACCTAGGTTAGCTAACTATGGCTACACCTTC. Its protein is CASSQQSPRLANYGYTF.